This T cell receptor beta chain originates from a study of graft-versus-host responses after intestinal transplantation. Study-wide findings and caveats: Graft-versus-host to host-versus-graft clonal ratios in allografts were high in patients with graft-donor T cell macrochimerism. Maximum circulating GvH clone levels tracked with early post-transplant HvG decreases. The authors found GvH clones in recipient marrow, some appearing first in ileum or blood.

Of note for this clone: What it binds is unknown.

The CDR3 has 17 amino acids. Germline trimming cut 2 bases from V and 4 bases from J; bases unmatched to any gene: 7. Germline loops: CDR1 SGHDN, CDR2 FVKESK. Produced via immunoSEQ multiplex PCR; TCRdb's table is partial and in-frame only. The data contain about 85,000 clones, around 90% of them seen just once; the ten biggest clones take up 7.6%. This rearrangement joins TRBV14 to TRBJ2-1, with 11 bases lining up with TRBD2. This clonotype was sampled from a human donor who was the organ donor for an intestinal transplant. This specimen consisted of unstimulated CD8+ T cells sorted from spleen or lymph node cells, obtained before transplant. The DNA for the CDR3 is TGTGCCAGCAGCCAATCGACTAGCGGGGTACTGTACAATGAGCAGTTCTTC. It translates to CASSQSTSGVLYNEQFF.